This T cell receptor beta chain was profiled in a study of T cell responses to AZD1222 COVID-19 vaccine. The data were produced by immunoSEQ multiplex PCR, yet TCRdb's version contains in-frame clones alone and is incomplete. Of roughly 120,000 clones listed, 88% are singletons. V lost 5 bases to trimming and J lost 1 base; unmatched junction nucleotides: 2. This CDR3 is 14 amino acids long. Germline-derived CDR1 and CDR2 are SGHTA and FQGTGA. Study conclusions and caveats: A mostly white British donor set with more females was recruited, and clonal diversity was possibly underestimated.

In regard to this clone: The antigen is unknown.

The chain carries TRBV7-3 and TRBJ1-1; 9 bases align to TRBD1. The receptor was derived from an adult in good health. This material consisted of peripheral blood, taken on day 0 of AZD1222 vaccination. The CDR3 protein is CASSEQGANTEAFF. CDR3 sequence (DNA): TGTGCCAGCAGCGAACAGGGGGCGAACACTGAAGCTTTCTTT.